Below, 30 T cell receptor beta chains from the same sample are listed, as sequenced in a study of cytomegalovirus exposure and HLA in healthy donors. Primers included in the PCR were 60 Vbeta and 13 Jbeta primers. Profiled with immunoSEQ multiplex PCR; TCRdb holds only in-frame clones, not every one. The sample records more than 95,000 clones, 80% to 85% being singletons. The specimen sequenced was PBMCs. The receptors were gathered from a woman in her thirties in good health and CMV-seronegative.

In DNA form, the CDR3 reads TGTGCCAGCACAACAGGGAAATTCTCTGGAAACACCATATATTTT. This codes for CASTTGKFSGNTIYF. The chain combines TRBV28 with TRBJ1-3, with a possible D match to TRBD1 (6 bases). The CDR3 covers 15 residues. V lost 7 bases, J lost 0 bases, and 13 bases lay in between. Germline V lookup: CDR1 MDHEN, CDR2 SYDVKM.

Of note for this clone: An end of the junction does not agree with germline; a read error may underlie this. The rearrangement links TRBV7-9 to TRBJ2-7, with 9 bases fitting TRBD2. The CDR3 sequence is 15 residues long. CDR1 and CDR2 (germline): SEHNR, FQNEAQ (reference sequence). CDR3 region: CSSSFRSGSMHEQYF. The CDR3 DNA reads as TGTTCCAGCAGCTTCCGTAGCGGGAGTATGCACGAGCAGTACTTC.

The V call is TRBV11-2, the J call TRBJ1-3; 7 bases align to TRBD1. CDR3 length: 15 residues. Germline values: CDR1 SGHAT, CDR2 FQNNGV. V shed 2 bases, J shed 2 bases, and the junction held 3 bases outside the gene matches. Here the CDR3 reads CASSLSGTAGNTIYF. The DNA for the CDR3 is TGTGCCAGCAGCTTATCCGGGACAGCTGGAAACACCATATATTTT.

The chain has TRBV5-1 and TRBJ2-7, with 7 nucleotides matching TRBD1. J was trimmed by 6 bases and V by 3 bases; bases with no gene match: 6. Germline assignment: CDR1 SGHRS and CDR2 YFSETQ. CDR3 length: 13 residues. CDR3 region: CASSSVTGFEQYF. The CDR3 region has the DNA TGCGCCAGCAGCTCCGTGACAGGGTTCGAGCAGTACTTC. Full variable domain (rest looked up from reference TRBV5-1 and TRBJ2-7): KAGVTQTPRYLIKTRGQQVTLSCSPISGHRSVSWYQQTPGQGLQFLFEYFSETQRNKGNFPGRFSGRQFSNSRSEMNVSTLELGDSALYLCASSSVTGFEQYFGPGTRLTVT.

This rearrangement joins TRBV5-4 to TRBJ2-2; 9 bases are shared with TRBD1. Germline CDR1 SGHNT, CDR2 YYREEE (reference sequence). The CDR3 loop spans 15 amino acids. Trimming removed 0 bases from V and 3 bases from J; junction bases left unmatched: 0. The chain's CDR3 is CASSLGTGDTGELFF. In DNA form, the CDR3 reads TGTGCCAGCAGCTTGGGGACAGGGGACACCGGGGAGCTGTTTTTT.

CDR3 in amino acids: CASSLETSGRVPTDTQYF. Written as DNA, the CDR3 is TGTGCCAGCAGCTTAGAGACTAGCGGGAGGGTTCCCACAGATACGCAGTATTTT. J is TRBJ2-3 and V is TRBV11-2; 14 nucleotides align to TRBD2. This CDR3 is 18 amino acids long. Germline V gives CDR1 SGHAT, CDR2 FQNNGV. V trimming: 0 bases; J trimming: 2 bases; junction bases outside the gene matches: 4.

The chain links TRBV5-4 to TRBJ2-6; D remains ambiguous. Germline CDR1 SGHNT, CDR2 YYREEE (reference sequence). Trimming stripped 4 bases from V and 1 base from J, with 12 bases between. CDR3 length equals 16 residues. In nucleotides, the CDR3 is TGTGCCAGCAGCCCTTCGCCGACTTCTGGGGCCAACGTCCTGACTTTC. The encoded protein is CASSPSPTSGANVLTF.

The rearrangement uses TRBV19 and TRBJ1-5; D possibly corresponds to TRBD1 (5 bases). The CDR3 extends over 13 amino acids. Germline lookup yields CDR1 LNHDA and CDR2 SQIVND (reference sequence). V lost 3 bases and J 6 bases, leaving 9 bases between the germline ends. CDR3 sequence reads: CASSIYGGQPQHF. CDR3 bases: TGTGCCAGTAGTATCTACGGGGGTCAGCCCCAGCATTTT.

V gene TRBV27 combines with J gene TRBJ2-2; 8 bases match TRBD1. The ends lost 6 bases at V and 4 bases at J; junction bases unmatched: 7. The CDR3 consists of 15 residues. Per the germline V gene, CDR1 is MNHEY and CDR2 is SMNVEV (reference sequence). The DNA of the CDR3 is TGTGCCAGCAGGCCGGGACAGGCAGGCACCGGGGAGCTGTTTTTT. Its protein is CASRPGQAGTGELFF.

The table lists this clone with a count of one. The chain couples TRBV6-1 to TRBJ2-3, with 7 bases lining up with TRBD1. The CDR3 contains 16 residues. Looked up from germline, CDR1 is MNHNS and CDR2 is SASEGT. J gave up 1 base and V 0 bases, and 4 bases lay outside the gene matches. The CDR3 DNA reads TGTGCCAGCAGTGAAGCTATTGACAGGGGCACAGATACGCAGTATTTT. Encoded protein: CASSEAIDRGTDTQYF.

V gene TRBV7-9 combines with J gene TRBJ2-7, with D possibly matching TRBD2 (6 bases). CDR1 and CDR2 (germline): SEHNR, FQNEAQ (reference sequence). V lost 3 bases and J lost 0, with 12 bases in between. The CDR3 sequence is 15 residues long. The CDR3 DNA is TGTGCCAGCAGCTTGGTAGTCGGGAGCTCCTACGAGCAGTACTTC. It yields the protein CASSLVVGSSYEQYF.

A single count supports this clone. The V gene is TRBV7-6, the J gene TRBJ2-3; 8 bases are a match to TRBD2. The CDR3 totals 16 residues. The trim removed 2 bases at V and 6 bases at J, leaving 10 bases unmatched. Germline V gene lookup returns CDR1 SGHVS and CDR2 FNYEAQ. The CDR3 region is CASSLKSGSIGDTQYF. In DNA form, the CDR3 reads TGTGCCAGCAGCTTAAAGAGCGGGAGTATCGGGGATACGCAGTATTTT.

V and J are TRBV5-6 and TRBJ2-2; D is possibly TRBD2 (6 bases). Germline V gene lookup returns CDR1 SGHDT and CDR2 YYEEEE. V lost 3 bases to trimming and J lost 1 base, with 13 bases between them. The CDR3 has 16 residues. The CDR3, as DNA: TGTGCCAGCAGCTGGCGGGGCGCTGTGAACACCGGGGAGCTGTTTTTT. Its protein is CASSWRGAVNTGELFF.

The genes are TRBV6-1 and TRBJ2-7; the D gene is possibly TRBD2 (6 bases). V was cut by 4 bases and J by 6 bases, with 19 bases left in between. This CDR3 has 15 residues. CDR1 is MNHNS, CDR2 SASEGT, per germline. The CDR3 reads CASSVFELLEGEQYF. CDR3 in DNA: TGTGCCAGCAGTGTATTCGAGCTATTGGAGGGCGAGCAGTACTTC.

The chain joins TRBV28 to TRBJ1-5, with D tentatively TRBD1 (6 bases). V was pared by 7 bases and J by 0 bases, with 25 bases between. The CDR3 covers 19 residues. Germline loops: CDR1 MDHEN, CDR2 SYDVKM. The CDR3 loop reads CASTPLKGQGIYSNQPQHF. Here the CDR3 DNA reads TGTGCCAGCACCCCCTTAAAGGGGCAGGGGATTTATAGCAATCAGCCCCAGCATTTT.

The chain has TRBV5-1 and TRBJ1-5; D is unresolved. Germline V CDR1 and CDR2: SGHRS, YFSETQ. The CDR3 consists of 13 residues. Trimming cost V 5 bases and J 5 bases, with 11 bases left between them. The CDR3 here is CASREGSHQPQHF. Here the CDR3 DNA reads TGCGCCAGCAGGGAGGGCTCACATCAGCCCCAGCATTTT.

This CDR3 is CASSIDWAAGNTIYF. The CDR3 nucleotides are TGTGCCAGTAGTATAGATTGGGCCGCTGGAAACACCATATATTTT. The chain joins TRBV19 to TRBJ1-3; D unresolved. The CDR3 is made up of 15 amino acids. Trimming pared 0 bases from V and 2 bases from J, leaving 8 bases between. From germline, CDR1 is LNHDA and CDR2 SQIVND (reference sequence). Combining the CDR3 with reference TRBV19 and TRBJ1-3 gives the whole variable domain DGGITQSPKYLFRKEGQNVTLSCEQNLNHDAMYWYRQDPGQGLRLIYYSQIVNDFQKGDIAEGYSVSREKKESFPLTVTSAQKNPTAFYLCASSIDWAAGNTIYFGEGSWLTVV.

The chain couples TRBV6-4 to TRBJ2-2, with TRBD2 identical over 11 bases. Germline assignment: CDR1 MRHNA and CDR2 SNTAGT. Unmatched junction bases numbered 3, after V lost 5 bases and J lost 1 base. This CDR3 has 16 amino acids. The CDR3 loop is CASSPGLAENTGELFF. CDR3 nucleotides: TGTGCCAGCAGTCCGGGACTAGCGGAGAACACCGGGGAGCTGTTTTTT.

This chain connects TRBV7-9 to TRBJ2-1; 16 positions match TRBD2. The V and J ends lost 0 bases and 7 bases, in that order; junction bases with no gene match: 3. This CDR3 contains 17 residues. The germline V gene encodes CDR1 SEHNR and CDR2 FQNEAQ (reference sequence). CDR3 protein: CASSLAGLAGGRNEQFF. The CDR3 DNA reads as TGTGCCAGCAGCTTAGCGGGACTAGCGGGAGGGCGGAATGAGCAGTTCTTC.

The chain recombines TRBV5-1 with TRBJ1-1, with D perhaps matching TRBD1 (6 bases). Trimming removed 0 bases at V and 3 bases at J, with 12 bases between. CDR3 length equals 15 residues. Looked up from germline, CDR1 is SGHRS and CDR2 is YFSETQ. The DNA of the CDR3 is TGCGCCAGCAGCTTGGTCGGCAGGGGAGACACTGAAGCTTTCTTT. Translation gives CASSLVGRGDTEAFF.

The genes are TRBV12-5 and TRBJ2-1; 8 bases fit TRBD1. V gave up 3 bases and J gave up 2 bases; unmatched junction bases: 3. This CDR3 region has 15 residues. CDR1 is LGHNT and CDR2 is FRNRAP in the germline V gene. The CDR3 loop is CASGLGTGAYNEQFF. The CDR3 DNA follows: TGTGCTAGTGGTTTAGGGACAGGAGCCTACAATGAGCAGTTCTTC. The variable domain in full, completed from reference TRBV12-5 and TRBJ2-1, reads DARVTQTPRHKVTEMGQEVTMRCQPILGHNTVFWYRQTMMQGLELLAYFRNRAPLDDSGMPKDRFSAEMPDATLATLKIQPSEPRDSAVYFCASGLGTGAYNEQFFGPGTRLTVL.

The V gene is TRBV5-4, the J gene TRBJ1-2; D remains unclear. V was shortened by 4 bases and J by 8 bases, with 15 bases between the two germline ends. The CDR3 length is 13 residues. Germline lookup yields CDR1 SGHNT and CDR2 YYREEE (reference sequence). CDR3 bases: TGTGCCAGCAGCCAATCGCGACCCGGGGGCTACACCTTC. The encoded protein is CASSQSRPGGYTF.

The CDR3 loop reads CSARWLRGYTF. In nucleotides, the CDR3 is TGCAGTGCAAGATGGTTGCGGGGCTACACCTTC. This chain connects TRBV20-1 to TRBJ1-2; unclear D gene. CDR1 is DFQATT and CDR2 is SNEGSKA in the germline V gene (reference sequence). The CDR3 sequence is 11 residues long. Trimming left V 6 bases short and J 8 bases short, with 13 bases between.

The rearrangement uses TRBV5-1 and TRBJ2-7, with 7 bases identical to TRBD2. Looked up from germline, CDR1 is SGHRS and CDR2 is YFSETQ. J gave up 4 bases and V 7 bases, and 8 bases lay outside the gene matches. This CDR3 contains 13 residues. DNA of the CDR3: TGCGCCAGCCGGCCGGGGGGAGCGTACGAGCAGTACTTC. It specifies CASRPGGAYEQYF.

Points on this clone: At one boundary the junction diverges from the germline segment, which might be a read error. The rearrangement uses TRBV6-1 and TRBJ2-3; D call uncertain. This CDR3 spans 12 amino acids. Looked up from germline, CDR1 is MNHNS and CDR2 is SASEGT. The CDR3 DNA is TGTGCCAGTGGATTAATGTGGGCCCCCTCCCATTTT. It yields the protein CASGLMWAPSHF.

V gene TRBV28 combines with J gene TRBJ2-5, with TRBD2 identical over 12 bases. Germline V gives CDR1 MDHEN, CDR2 SYDVKM. Trimming cost V 7 bases and J 1 base; bases outside gene matches: 10. This CDR3 has 17 residues. The CDR3 sequence is CASTRASGRGRQETQYF. CDR3 coding DNA: TGTGCCAGCACCCGGGCTAGCGGGAGGGGCCGCCAAGAGACCCAGTACTTC. The complete variable domain, with remaining parts taken from reference TRBV28 and TRBJ2-5, reads DVKVTQSSRYLVKRTGEKVFLECVQDMDHENMFWYRQDPGLGLRLIYFSYDVKMKEKGDIPEGYSVSREKKERFSLILESASTNQTSMYLCASTRASGRGRQETQYFGPGTRLLVL.

The V gene is TRBV7-3, the J gene TRBJ2-7, with a tentative D call TRBD2 (6 bases). CDR1 SGHTA and CDR2 FQGTGA come from the germline V gene. The ends were cut back, 0 bases at V and 1 base at J, with 16 bases in the middle. CDR3 length equals 17 residues. Written as DNA, the CDR3 is TGTGCCAGCAGCTTAACCCCCGCGGGGCCGTCGTCCTACGAGCAGTACTTC. This gives the protein CASSLTPAGPSSYEQYF.

J is TRBJ2-2 and V is TRBV7-3; 9 bases align to TRBD2. CDR1 and CDR2 (germline): SGHTA, FQGTGA. After removal of 2 bases from V and 0 bases from J, the junction contained 10 bases not matched to a gene. The CDR3 sequence is 19 residues long. The CDR3 here is CASSLYPPGLATNTGELFF. DNA of the CDR3: TGTGCCAGCAGCTTATACCCGCCAGGACTAGCGACGAACACCGGGGAGCTGTTTTTT.

The chain carries TRBV5-4 and TRBJ2-7, with D tentatively TRBD1 (5 bases). CDR3 length: 15 amino acids. CDR1 and CDR2 (germline): SGHNT, YYREEE (reference sequence). V lost 4 bases to trimming and J lost 3 bases, with 17 bases between them. CDR3 DNA sequence: TGTGCCAGCAGCGATAAACGGACATCCCTCTACGAGCAGTACTTC. It codes for CASSDKRTSLYEQYF.

The chain uses TRBV29-1 and TRBJ2-1; tentative D call: TRBD1 (5 bases). This CDR3 contains 12 residues. V lost 4 bases, J lost 6 bases, and 10 bases lay in between. Germline CDR1 reads SQVTM; CDR2 reads ANQGSEA. This CDR3 is CSVAVTANEQFF. The CDR3 nucleotides read TGCAGCGTTGCGGTGACAGCCAATGAGCAGTTCTTC.